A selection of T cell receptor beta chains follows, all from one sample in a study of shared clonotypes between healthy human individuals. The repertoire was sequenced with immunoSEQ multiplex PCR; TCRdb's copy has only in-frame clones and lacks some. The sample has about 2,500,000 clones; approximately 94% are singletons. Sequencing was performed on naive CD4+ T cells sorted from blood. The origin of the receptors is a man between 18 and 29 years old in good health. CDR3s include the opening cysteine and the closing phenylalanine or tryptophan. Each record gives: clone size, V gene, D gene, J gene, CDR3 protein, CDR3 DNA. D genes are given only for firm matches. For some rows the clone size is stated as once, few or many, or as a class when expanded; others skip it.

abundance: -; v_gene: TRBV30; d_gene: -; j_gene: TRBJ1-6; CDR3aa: CAWNPSSYNSPLHF; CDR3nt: TGTGCCTGGAACCCCTCGTCCTATAATTCACCCCTCCACTTT
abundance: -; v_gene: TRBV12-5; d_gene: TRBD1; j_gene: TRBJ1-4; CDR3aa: CASGTGQATNEKLFF; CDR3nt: TGTGCTAGTGGTACAGGACAGGCGACTAATGAAAAACTGTTTTTT
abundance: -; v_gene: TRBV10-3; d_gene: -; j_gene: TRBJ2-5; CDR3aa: CAISEGQQETQYF; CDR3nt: TGTGCCATCAGTGAGGGGCAGCAAGAGACCCAGTACTTC
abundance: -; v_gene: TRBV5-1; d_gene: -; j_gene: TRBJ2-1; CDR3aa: CASSWAPGDEQFF; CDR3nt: TGCGCCAGCAGCTGGGCCCCAGGGGATGAGCAGTTCTTC
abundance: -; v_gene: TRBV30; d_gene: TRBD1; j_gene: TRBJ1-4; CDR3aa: CAWNSGGNEKLFF; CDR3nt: TGTGCCTGGAATTCAGGGGGCAATGAAAAACTGTTTTTT
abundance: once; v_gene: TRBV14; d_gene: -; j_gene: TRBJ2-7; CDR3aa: CASSQDRRRYEQYF; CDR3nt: TGTGCCAGCAGCCAGGACAGACGACGCTACGAGCAGTACTTC
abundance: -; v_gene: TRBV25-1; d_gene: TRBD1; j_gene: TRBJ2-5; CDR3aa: CASSSPRGRGETQYF; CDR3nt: TGTGCCAGCAGTTCCCCCAGGGGGCGAGGAGAGACCCAGTACTTC
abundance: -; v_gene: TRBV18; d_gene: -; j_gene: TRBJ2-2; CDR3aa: CASSPTGTPTGELFF; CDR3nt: TGTGCCAGCTCACCGACCGGGACGCCAACCGGGGAGCTGTTTTTT
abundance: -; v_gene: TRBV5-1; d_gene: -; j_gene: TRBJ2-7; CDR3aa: CASSSPDSLAWRGSYEQYF; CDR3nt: TGCGCCAGCAGCTCTCCGGACAGTTTGGCCTGGCGGGGCTCCTACGAGCAGTACTTC
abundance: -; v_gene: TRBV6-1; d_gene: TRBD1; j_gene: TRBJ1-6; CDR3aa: CATAVGQVYNSPLHF; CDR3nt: TGTGCCACCGCTGTCGGACAGGTCTATAATTCACCCCTCCACTTT
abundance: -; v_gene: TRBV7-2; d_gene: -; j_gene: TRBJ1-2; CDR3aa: CASSLGGNYGYTF; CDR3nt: TGTGCCAGCAGCTTAGGCGGGAACTATGGCTACACCTTC
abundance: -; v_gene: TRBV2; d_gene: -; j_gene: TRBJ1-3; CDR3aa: CASSEQGDMNGNTIYF; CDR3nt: TGTGCCAGCAGTGAACAAGGGGACATGAATGGAAACACCATATATTTT
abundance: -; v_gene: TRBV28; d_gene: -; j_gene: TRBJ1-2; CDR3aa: CASSPGDALRLYGYTF; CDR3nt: TGTGCCAGCAGTCCGGGGGACGCACTACGGCTCTATGGCTACACCTTC
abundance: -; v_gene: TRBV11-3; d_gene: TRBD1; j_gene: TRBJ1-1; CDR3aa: CASSYSGTENTEAFF; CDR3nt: TGTGCCAGCAGTTACTCCGGGACAGAGAACACTGAAGCTTTCTTT
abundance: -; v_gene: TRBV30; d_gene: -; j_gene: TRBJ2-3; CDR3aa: CAWSGGVTDTQYF; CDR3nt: TGTGCCTGGAGCGGAGGGGTCACAGATACGCAGTATTTT
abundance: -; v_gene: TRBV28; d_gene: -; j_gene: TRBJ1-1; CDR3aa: CASRINTEAFF; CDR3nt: TGTGCCAGCAGAATAAACACTGAAGCTTTCTTT